The rows below give T cell receptor beta chains drawn from one sample of a study of molecular identifiers for immune sequencing clone quantification. Using its own MiXCR run on the PCR reads, TCRdb lists one record per CDR3 protein. The repertoire holds some 66,000 distinct CDR3 sequences, roughly a fifth seen once, with more than 1.4% in the top ten. Sequenced sample: naive CD8+ T cells from blood, with Jurkat cell RNA spiked in. Source of these receptors: a human donor in good health. Some libraries in this study had Jurkat cell RNA spiked in. CDR3s include the opening cysteine and the closing phenylalanine or tryptophan. Each record gives: J gene, D gene, V gene, CDR3 length, clone size, CDR3 DNA, CDR3 protein. A D gene is named only where the DNA matches it firmly. Clone sizes are given selectively: once, few, many, or a class where the clone is expanded.

J: TRBJ2-1; D: TRBD2; V: TRBV9; length: 16; size: many; DNA: TGTGCCAGCAAGGGGTCGGCGGGAGGGCGGGGGGATGAGCAGTTCTTC; CDR3: CASKGSAGGRGDEQFF
J: TRBJ1-6; D: TRBD1; V: TRBV2; length: 15; size: many; DNA: TGTGCCTCCCGGGGCCTGACAGGGGTGGATTCACCCCTCCACTTT; CDR3: CASRGLTGVDSPLHF
J: TRBJ2-3; D: -; V: TRBV19; length: 13; size: many; DNA: TGTGCCAGTAGTATTTTCCCGAGAAATACGCAGTATTTT; CDR3: CASSIFPRNTQYF
J: TRBJ2-7; D: TRBD1; V: TRBV29-1; length: 15; size: many; DNA: TGCAGCGCCACTGAGGTGGGACAGGGGCCCCACGAGCAGTACTTC; CDR3: CSATEVGQGPHEQYF
J: TRBJ2-2; D: -; V: TRBV19; length: 18; size: -; DNA: TGTGCCAGTAGTATAGGGGCTGGCCCCAAATCAAACACCGGGGAGCTGTTTTTT; CDR3: CASSIGAGPKSNTGELFF
J: TRBJ1-5; D: -; V: TRBV5-5; length: 17; size: many; DNA: TGTGCCAGCAGCTTGGACCTCTTCTCGGCAAGCAATCAGCCCCAGCATTTT; CDR3: CASSLDLFSASNQPQHF
J: TRBJ2-2; D: TRBD1; V: TRBV3-1; length: 15; size: many; DNA: TGTGCCAGCAGCCAAGGACAGGGTGTGGCCGGGGAGCTGTTTTTT; CDR3: CASSQGQGVAGELFF
J: TRBJ2-5; D: TRBD2; V: TRBV19; length: 16; size: many; DNA: TGTGCCAGTAGTCCCGCCCCAGGAGCGGGACAAGAGACCCAGTACTTC; CDR3: CASSPAPGAGQETQYF
J: TRBJ2-5; D: -; V: TRBV19; length: 14; size: many; DNA: TGTGCCAGTAGCGAGGGCCTAGCCCCAGAGACCCAGTACTTC; CDR3: CASSEGLAPETQYF
J: TRBJ2-2; D: -; V: TRBV25-1; length: 12; size: once; DNA: TGTGCCAGCAGTGAGGGGAGCCGGGAGCTGTTTTTT; CDR3: CASSEGSRELFF
J: TRBJ2-5; D: TRBD2; V: TRBV3-1; length: 12; size: many; DNA: TGTGCCAGCAGCCACCGACTAGCGGGAGTCGGGTTC; CDR3: CASSHRLAGVGF
J: TRBJ2-1; D: -; V: TRBV11-2; length: 13; size: -; DNA: TGTGCCAGCAGGGGGGTAGCAGACAATGAGCAGTTCTTC; CDR3: CASRGVADNEQFF
J: TRBJ2-7; D: -; V: TRBV28; length: 10; size: many; DNA: TGTGCCAGCCTGGGCTACGAGCAGTACTTC; CDR3: CASLGYEQYF
J: TRBJ2-3; D: TRBD1; V: TRBV7-2; length: 17; size: many; DNA: TGTGCCAGCAGCATCCCACGGACAGGGAGTATGACAGATACGCAGTATTTT; CDR3: CASSIPRTGSMTDTQYF
J: TRBJ2-7; D: TRBD2; V: TRBV5-6; length: 16; size: many; DNA: TGTGCCAGCAGCTTGGGTCCTAGCGGGATGGCCTACGAGCAGTACTTC; CDR3: CASSLGPSGMAYEQYF
J: TRBJ1-2; D: -; V: TRBV19; length: 10; size: -; DNA: TGTGCCAGTATGCACCGTGGCTACACCTTC; CDR3: CASMHRGYTF
J: TRBJ2-1; D: -; V: TRBV11-3; length: 15; size: -; DNA: TGTGCCAGCAGCAGACAGGGACTCTCCTACAATGAGCTGTTCTTC; CDR3: CASSRQGLSYNELFF
J: TRBJ2-7; D: -; V: TRBV28; length: 14; size: many; DNA: TGTGCCAGCAGTTTTCATGTATCCGGGAACGAGCAGTACTTC; CDR3: CASSFHVSGNEQYF
J: TRBJ2-1; D: TRBD2; V: TRBV19; length: 14; size: few; DNA: TGTGCCAGTAGTTGGGGGGAGGGCCTCAATGAGCAGTTCTTC; CDR3: CASSWGEGLNEQFF
J: TRBJ2-2; D: -; V: TRBV5-4; length: 14; size: few; DNA: TGTGCCAGTAGCTTAGGGTTCGGGACCGGGGAGCTGTTTTTT; CDR3: CASSLGFGTGELFF
J: TRBJ2-5; D: -; V: TRBV4-3; length: 16; size: many; DNA: TGCGCCAGCAGCCAAGGCGGATACCCCTCCCAAGAGACCCAGTACTTC; CDR3: CASSQGGYPSQETQYF
J: TRBJ2-7; D: -; V: TRBV7-2; length: 11; size: -; DNA: TGTGCCAGCAGCTTAGGGGCAGAACAGTACTTC; CDR3: CASSLGAEQYF
J: TRBJ2-3; D: -; V: TRBV6-2/TRBV6-3; length: 18; size: few; DNA: TGTGCCAGCAGTTACTCCTATACCGACAGCACTAGCACAGATACGCAGTATTTT; CDR3: CASSYSYTDSTSTDTQYF
J: TRBJ2-2; D: -; V: TRBV7-8; length: 16; size: few; DNA: TGTGCCAGCAGCCTAAGACAGACAGGGAACACCGGGGAGCTGTTTTTT; CDR3: CASSLRQTGNTGELFF
J: TRBJ2-1; D: -; V: TRBV28; length: 15; size: few; DNA: TGTGCCAGCAGCCCGCCCGGAATAGGAGGCGATGAGCAGTTCTTC; CDR3: CASSPPGIGGDEQFF
J: TRBJ2-1; D: TRBD2; V: TRBV12-3/TRBV12-4; length: 14; size: few; DNA: TGTGCCAGCAGTTTGGGAGGGCGGCCGGTTGAGCAGTTCTTC; CDR3: CASSLGGRPVEQFF
J: TRBJ1-3; D: -; V: TRBV6-1; length: 13; size: few; DNA: TGTGCCAGCAGTGAAGGGATTGGAAACACCATATATTTT; CDR3: CASSEGIGNTIYF
J: TRBJ2-3; D: TRBD2; V: TRBV11-2; length: 20; size: many; DNA: TGTGCCAGCAGCTTAGGTCACGGCCGACTAGCGGGAGAGCGCACAGATACGCAGTATTTT; CDR3: CASSLGHGRLAGERTDTQYF
J: TRBJ2-2; D: -; V: TRBV29-1; length: 13; size: many; DNA: TGCAGCGGGATTCTCCAGAACACCGGGGAGCTGTTTTTT; CDR3: CSGILQNTGELFF
J: TRBJ2-3; D: -; V: TRBV4-2; length: 13; size: many; DNA: TGTGCCAGCAGCCGGCCGGGCCCAGATACGCAGTATTTT; CDR3: CASSRPGPDTQYF
J: TRBJ2-1; D: TRBD1; V: TRBV29-1; length: 13; size: many; DNA: TGCAGCGTTGTGGGGACAGTTCTCGATGAGCAGTTCTTC; CDR3: CSVVGTVLDEQFF
J: TRBJ2-1; D: -; V: TRBV3-1; length: 16; size: many; DNA: TGTGCCAGCAGCCAAGACGACGGAATCCAACTCGGTGAGCAGTTCTTC; CDR3: CASSQDDGIQLGEQFF
J: TRBJ1-1; D: -; V: TRBV10-3; length: 13; size: many; DNA: TGTGCCATCAGTGTCGGGGTGGTCGCTGAAGCTTTCTTT; CDR3: CAISVGVVAEAFF
J: TRBJ2-1; D: TRBD2; V: TRBV29-1; length: 13; size: few; DNA: TGCAGCGTTGAATGGACTAGCGGGAATGAGCAGTTCTTC; CDR3: CSVEWTSGNEQFF
J: TRBJ2-7; D: -; V: TRBV5-3; length: 14; size: few; DNA: TGTGCCAGAAGCCTCGGACAGCAGGACTACGAGCAGTACTTC; CDR3: CARSLGQQDYEQYF
J: TRBJ1-5; D: -; V: TRBV24-1; length: 14; size: many; DNA: TGTGCCACCAGTGATTTTCCCTCGCCGGAGCCCCAGCATTTT; CDR3: CATSDFPSPEPQHF
J: TRBJ2-5; D: TRBD2; V: TRBV20-1; length: 18; size: many; DNA: TGCAGTGCTAGAGATCGGGAGGCCCAAACTTTTATCCAAGAGACCCAGTACTTC; CDR3: CSARDREAQTFIQETQYF
J: TRBJ1-5; D: -; V: TRBV27; length: 15; size: few; DNA: TGTGCCAGCGGGGATCTTTTGGGTGGCAATCAGCCCCAGCATTTT; CDR3: CASGDLLGGNQPQHF
J: TRBJ2-2; D: -; V: TRBV7-9; length: 11; size: -; DNA: TGTGCCAGCGGCTTAGCCGGGGAGTTGTTTTTT; CDR3: CASGLAGELFF
J: TRBJ2-7; D: -; V: TRBV12-3/TRBV12-4; length: 15; size: many; DNA: TGTGCCAGCAGCCTGACCCTGACATACAAGTACGAGCAGTACTTC; CDR3: CASSLTLTYKYEQYF
J: TRBJ2-3; D: -; V: TRBV6-1; length: 16; size: few; DNA: TGTGCCAGCAGCGCTTTGAGTTGGACGGGGGCAGATACGCAGTATTTT; CDR3: CASSALSWTGADTQYF
J: TRBJ2-3; D: TRBD2; V: TRBV7-2; length: 20; size: many; DNA: TGTGCCAGCAGCTTAGTTCCCCCTAATTTTAGCGGGTATAGCACAGATACGCAGTATTTT; CDR3: CASSLVPPNFSGYSTDTQYF
J: TRBJ1-6; D: -; V: TRBV28; length: 15; size: many; DNA: TGTGCCAGCAGTTTACGGCAGTTCTATAATTCACCCCTCCACTTT; CDR3: CASSLRQFYNSPLHF
J: TRBJ2-5; D: TRBD1; V: TRBV5-6; length: 13; size: -; DNA: TGTGCCAGCAGCTTGATACAGGGGAAGGGAGAGTACTTC; CDR3: CASSLIQGKGEYF
J: TRBJ2-7; D: TRBD2; V: TRBV20-1; length: 13; size: few; DNA: TGCTGTGCTAGAGGGACTAGCGACTACGAGCAGTACTTC; CDR3: CCARGTSDYEQYF